These 19 T cell receptor beta chains originate from one sample sequenced in a study of cytomegalovirus exposure and HLA in healthy donors. Both 60 Vbeta primers and 13 Jbeta primers went into the PCR. Data came from immunoSEQ multiplex PCR; TCRdb stores just in-frame clones and leaves some out. The data contain 130,000 or so clones, 60% to 80% of them singletons. Sequencing used PBMCs. The origin of the receptors is a man in his forties or fifties in good health and CMV-seronegative.

The J gene is TRBJ1-2, the V gene TRBV7-2; 8 bases are shared with TRBD1. The V gene's germline CDR1 is SGHTA and CDR2 FQGNSA. The CDR3 is 13 amino acids. After removal of 5 bases from V and 4 bases from J, the junction contained 3 bases not matched to a gene. CDR3 region: CASSPGQVYGYTF. For the CDR3, the DNA is TGTGCCAGCAGCCCGGGACAGGTCTATGGCTACACCTTC.

The chain couples TRBV4-3 to TRBJ2-1; 7 nucleotides align to TRBD2. The CDR3 consists of 16 residues. From germline, CDR1 is LGHNA and CDR2 YSLEER. V shed 3 bases, J shed 4 bases, and the junction held 9 bases outside the gene matches. The CDR3 coding sequence is TGCGCCAGCAGCCATCACCTCCAGCGGGATTACAATGAGCAGTTCTTC. Its translation: CASSHHLQRDYNEQFF.

For the CDR3, the DNA is TGCGCCAGCAGCTGGGGACAGGGAGAAGGGCAGCCCCAGCATTTT. Its protein is CASSWGQGEGQPQHF. This chain links TRBV5-1 with TRBJ1-5; TRBD1 aligns across 9 bases. The CDR3 is 15 residues long. Germline V gene data show CDR1 as SGHRS and CDR2 as YFSETQ. The V and J ends lost 3 bases and 7 bases, in that order; junction bases with no gene match: 8.

CDR3 sequence: CAISDSGTSGRANEQFF. CDR3 nucleotide sequence: TGTGCCATCAGTGACAGCGGGACTAGCGGGAGGGCTAATGAGCAGTTCTTC. The rearrangement uses TRBV10-3 and TRBJ2-1; 16 bases agree with TRBD2. After removal of 3 bases from V and 7 bases from J, the junction contained 6 bases not matched to a gene. Germline loops: CDR1 ENHRY, CDR2 SYGVKD. The CDR3 sequence is 17 residues long.

The chain uses TRBV5-1 and TRBJ1-1; perhaps TRBD1 as D (6 bases). The length of the CDR3 is 15 residues. Trimming left V 0 bases short and J 7 bases short, with 16 bases between. CDR1 is SGHRS and CDR2 is YFSETQ in the germline V gene. The CDR3 sequence: CASSLVQGPSSEAFF. The CDR3 region has the DNA TGCGCCAGCAGCTTGGTACAGGGCCCTTCGAGTGAAGCTTTCTTT.

V and J are TRBV28 and TRBJ2-7, with D perhaps matching TRBD1 (5 bases). The V gene lost 6 bases and the J gene lost 2 bases, with 11 bases spanning the gap. The germline V gene encodes CDR1 MDHEN and CDR2 SYDVKM. The CDR3 runs to 13 residues. DNA of the CDR3: TGTGCCAGCAGGTCCAGGGCGCCCTACGAGCAGTACTTC. Its translation is CASRSRAPYEQYF.

This chain joins TRBV4-2 and TRBJ2-3, with 7 positions matching TRBD2. The CDR3 has 16 residues. The V segment lost 3 bases and the J segment 0 bases; nucleotides outside the gene matches: 6. The germline V gene encodes CDR1 LGHNA and CDR2 YNFKEQ. CDR3 sequence reads: CASSHVFSGSTDTQYF. The CDR3 nucleotides are TGTGCCAGCAGCCATGTTTTTAGCGGGAGCACAGATACGCAGTATTTT.

In the case of this clone: One end of the junction varies from germline; a read error may be responsible. The chain couples TRBV30 to TRBJ2-1; TRBD1 matches 8 bases. This CDR3 is 13 amino acids long. The V gene's germline CDR1 is GTSNPN and CDR2 SVGIG (reference sequence). The CDR3 sequence is CAWSGAGGNKQFF. The CDR3 region has the DNA TGTGCCTGGAGTGGAGCAGGGGGCAATAAGCAGTTCTTC.

This chain links TRBV29-1 with TRBJ2-3; D not certain. This CDR3 has 11 residues. The V gene's germline CDR1 is SQVTM and CDR2 ANQGSEA. V lost 3 bases to trimming and J lost 6 bases, with 7 bases between them. This CDR3 is CSVELVDTQYF. The CDR3, as DNA: TGCAGCGTTGAGTTAGTTGATACGCAGTATTTT.

The chain uses TRBV11-2 and TRBJ2-1, with TRBD1 matching over 11 bases. The CDR3 has 15 residues. Germline CDR1 reads SGHAT; CDR2 reads FQNNGV. The J segment lost 7 bases and the V segment lost 4 bases, leaving 6 bases of the junction unmatched. CDR3 in amino acids: CASSSIGQGANEQFF. The CDR3 coding sequence is TGTGCCAGCAGCTCCATCGGACAGGGGGCAAATGAGCAGTTCTTC.

This clone has only one observation. The chain employs TRBV28 and TRBJ2-1; no definite D call. Germline values: CDR1 MDHEN, CDR2 SYDVKM. This CDR3 is built from 11 residues. Between the trimmed V and J ends, which lost 2 bases and 8 bases, there was a span of 4 bases. This CDR3 reads CASSLRDEQFF. For the CDR3, the DNA is TGTGCCAGCAGTTTACGGGATGAGCAGTTCTTC.

The chain has TRBV11-2 and TRBJ2-7, with 8 bases lining up with TRBD2. In germline, CDR1 is SGHAT, CDR2 FQNNGV. This CDR3 comprises 15 residues. Unmatched junction bases numbered 6, after V lost 2 bases and J lost 3 bases. CDR3 bases: TGTGCCAGCAGCTTAACTAGCGGCCCCCACTACGAGCAGTACTTC. It is translated as CASSLTSGPHYEQYF.

V is TRBV30 and J is TRBJ2-5; TRBD2 matches at 10 bases. The length of the CDR3 is 13 residues. CDR1 is GTSNPN and CDR2 is SVGIG in the germline V gene (reference sequence). Trimming removed 5 bases from V and 5 bases from J; junction bases left unmatched: 5. The CDR3 loop reads CAWQTSGSETQYF. CDR3 in DNA: TGTGCCTGGCAGACTAGCGGGTCGGAGACCCAGTACTTC.

The chain recombines TRBV5-4 with TRBJ1-5, with 8 positions matching TRBD1. J gave up 3 bases and V 4 bases, and 6 bases lay outside the gene matches. Germline V lookup: CDR1 SGHNT, CDR2 YYREEE (reference sequence). There are 15 residues in the CDR3. CDR3 sequence (DNA): TGTGCCAGCAGCCTAGGGGGACAGGCCAATCAGCCCCAGCATTTT. Protein sequence: CASSLGGQANQPQHF.

The J gene is TRBJ2-1, the V gene TRBV27; 11 bases map to TRBD2. Germline lookup yields CDR1 MNHEY and CDR2 SMNVEV (reference sequence). CDR3 length: 15 residues. The junction had 2 bases not matched to a gene; V was cut back by 2 bases and J by 5 bases. The CDR3 sequence: CASSLGTSGDNEQFF. The CDR3 bases are TGTGCCAGCAGTTTAGGGACTAGCGGAGACAATGAGCAGTTCTTC.

The chain carries TRBV4-2 and TRBJ1-4; no firm D call. Deletions cut 0 bases from V and 8 bases from J, with 19 bases between. CDR1 is LGHNA and CDR2 is YNFKEQ in the germline V gene. The CDR3 runs 17 residues. This CDR3 reads CASSQEFRSAVREKLFF. DNA of the CDR3: TGTGCCAGCAGCCAAGAGTTCCGCTCGGCGGTGCGGGAAAAACTGTTTTTT.

The CDR3: CASRTGLAGTGTDTQYF. The CDR3 DNA reads TGCGCCAGCAGAACAGGACTAGCGGGGACGGGTACAGATACGCAGTATTTT. The genes are TRBV5-1 and TRBJ2-3, with 12 bases aligning to TRBD2. The CDR3 is 17 residues long. In germline, CDR1 is SGHRS, CDR2 YFSETQ. V trimming: 5 bases; J trimming: 3 bases; junction bases outside the gene matches: 10.

The CDR3 nucleotides are TGTGCCAGCAGTTTAGCCCAGACAGGGATCGATCAGCCCCAGCATTTT. It yields the protein CASSLAQTGIDQPQHF. J is TRBJ1-5 and V is TRBV28; 7 bases map to TRBD1. The junction had 9 bases not matched to a gene; V was cut back by 2 bases and J by 5 bases. The CDR3 runs 16 residues. Germline CDR1 and CDR2: MDHEN and SYDVKM.

J is TRBJ1-1 and V is TRBV21-1. TRBV21-1 is a recognized pseudogene. This CDR3 region has 14 residues. The chain's CDR3 is CASSRGDTNTEAFF. CDR3 DNA sequence: TGTGCCAGCAGCAGGGGGGATACGAACACTGAAGCTTTCTTT.